This TCR beta chain originates from a study of T cells in Graves' hyperthyroidism and ophthalmopathy. The V end was cut by 8 bases, the J end by 2 bases, with 13 bases between. Germline V gene data show CDR1 as MNHEY and CDR2 as SVGAGI. CDR3 length: 14 residues. It was RNA transcripts that yielded the amplified TCR beta CDR3 regions. With the HTBI primer set, the TCR CDR3 went through a first round of RT-PCR. Each CDR3 protein gets one entry after TCRdb re-called the multiplex PCR reads with MiXCR. The sample yields roughly 710,000 distinct CDR3 sequences, around 40% seen once. The sequence was obtained from a woman aged 40 to 55 with Graves' hyperthyroidism. The J gene is TRBJ1-5, the V gene TRBV6-5; the D gene is possibly TRBD1 (5 bases). What was sequenced was blood. The CDR3 DNA reads as TGTGCCAGCGGGGGGGGGGAGGGCAATCAGCCCCAGCATTTT. This codes for CASGGGEGNQPQHF.